Sequencing of this T cell receptor (beta chain) was carried out in a study of regulatory T cells in long-lasting Graves disease. Study background: It was over 5 years of antithyroid drugs, with positive TSH receptor antibodies, that meant persistent Graves' disease. Study results and caveats: Blood alone, not thyroid tissue, was studied.

Through Arm-PCR of CDR3 regions and iRepertoire HTBI primers, TCR beta libraries were built. TCRdb itself ran the multiplex PCR reads through MiXCR, one entry per CDR3 protein. The table lists about 300,000 distinct CDR3 sequences, under 25% of them singletons. Time point described: persistent/refractory GD, antithyroid drugs over 5 years with positive TRAb. TCR sequences were obtained from RNA taken from PBMCs. Criteria from the American Thyroid Association guidelines were applied to diagnose Graves' disease. A few counts support this clonotype. Its cognate antigen is unknown. The specimen was peripheral blood mononuclear cells (PBMCs), collected when the disease was refractory, from a patient treated with antithyroid drugs. This TCR came from a female donor with Graves disease.

The CDR3 here is CASSWSRTKEVFQQYF. The CDR3, as DNA: TGTGCCAGCAGTTGGTCAAGAACTAAGGAGGTTTTTCAGCAGTACTTC. V and J are TRBV6-2 or TRBV6-3 and TRBJ2-7; D is perhaps TRBD2 (5 bases). The CDR3 totals 16 residues. CDR1 and CDR2 (germline): MNHEY, SVGEGT. Trimming took 4 bases from V and 8 from J, leaving 24 bases between them.